What follows are 4 T cell receptor beta chains derived from one specimen sequenced in a study of T-cell reconstitution after alpha-beta-depleted transplantation in children. Unique molecular identifiers were incorporated into the prepared TCRbeta library. TCRdb processed the PCR reads anew with MiXCR; each CDR3 protein has one entry. Altogether 65,000 to 90,000 distinct CDR3 sequences are present, 11% being singletons, with the ten largest covering roughly 13%. Sequenced here: PBMCs, sampled before TCRalphabeta/CD19-depleted stem cell transplant. These receptors all come from a boy aged 10-17 years with acute myeloid leukemia, due to receive a stem cell transplant.

This clonotype was seen many times. The chain carries TRBV24-1 and TRBJ2-7; 7 bases map to TRBD1. With 4 bases clipped from V and 6 bases from J, the junction kept 8 bases outside the gene matches. The germline V gene has CDR1 KGHDR and CDR2 SFDVKD. The CDR3 has 14 amino acids. The CDR3 spells CATSEVGTASEQYF. The CDR3 nucleotides are TGTGCCACCAGTGAGGTTGGGACAGCCTCCGAGCAGTACTTC.

Many counts were recorded for this clonotype. The gene calls are TRBV12-3 or TRBV12-4 and TRBJ2-7; 9 bases fit TRBD2. J was trimmed by 4 bases and V by 4 bases; bases with no gene match: 8. The CDR3 contains 15 residues. Here the CDR3 reads CASSYRSGGRYEQYF. The CDR3 region has the DNA TGTGCCAGCAGTTACCGTAGCGGGGGCAGATACGAGCAGTACTTC.

Many counts were recorded for this clonotype. The genes are TRBV7-2 and TRBJ1-6, with TRBD1 as a possible D gene (6 bases). The CDR3 is 14 amino acids. V was trimmed by 5 bases and J by 9 bases, leaving 14 bases between them. The germline gives CDR1 SGHTA, CDR2 FQGNSA. CDR3 residues: CASSPRQDGSPLHF. The CDR3 nucleotides read TGTGCCAGCAGCCCCAGACAGGATGGTTCACCCCTCCACTTT.

The table lists this clonotype with many counts. The chain links TRBV20-1 to TRBJ2-7; a weak D match, TRBD1 (6 bases). CDR3 length: 14 residues. Trimming took off 4 bases at V and 6 bases at J, with 19 bases between the two ends. CDR1 is DFQATT and CDR2 is SNEGSKA in the germline V gene (reference sequence). Here the CDR3 reads CSATRTGSRVEQYF. In nucleotides, the CDR3 is TGCAGTGCTACAAGAACAGGGTCCCGTGTCGAGCAGTACTTC.